The 23 T cell receptor beta chains below come from one sample, sequenced in a study of shared clonotypes between healthy human individuals. Sequencing used immunoSEQ multiplex PCR; TCRdb keeps in-frame clones, though not all of them. This sample has about 1.1 million clones, with approximately 78% found just once. The sample consisted of memory CD4+ T cells from PBMCs. Subset in this sample: CD45RA-negative fraction. Every receptor here comes from a man between 18 and 35 years old in good health. Some clones in this sample may be carry-over from other donors' samples.

This clone appeared a single time. V gene TRBV11-2 combines with J gene TRBJ2-7, with D unresolved. The V end was cut by 6 bases, the J end by 4 bases, with 25 bases between. The CDR3 spans 17 residues. Germline V CDR1 and CDR2: SGHAT, FQNNGV. The CDR3 DNA is TGTGCCAGCAGTCTTCGACCGAGTCCCCCCTTAGATTACGAGCAGTACTTC. Amino acids: CASSLRPSPPLDYEQYF.

The rearrangement links TRBV9 to TRBJ2-3; D is ambiguous. The CDR3 runs 13 residues. V was clipped by 2 bases and J by 2 bases, with 6 bases between them. The germline gives CDR1 SGDLS, CDR2 YYNGEE. In nucleotides, the CDR3 is TGTGCCAGCAGCGTGCTAAACACAGATACGCAGTATTTT. Its protein product is CASSVLNTDTQYF.

This chain links TRBV18 with TRBJ1-5, with 8 positions matching TRBD1. CDR1 KGHSH and CDR2 LQKENI come from the germline V gene. This CDR3 comprises 16 residues. V shed 0 bases, J shed 5 bases, and the junction held 6 bases outside the gene matches. This CDR3 reads CASSPPSGQVYQPQHF. CDR3 nucleotide sequence: TGTGCCAGCTCACCACCGTCGGGACAGGTCTATCAGCCCCAGCATTTT. The whole variable domain, remainder taken from reference TRBV18 and TRBJ1-5, is NAGVMQNPRHLVRRRGQEARLRCSPMKGHSHVYWYRQLPEEGLKFMVYLQKENIIDESGMPKERFSAEFPKEGPSILRIQQVVRGDSAAYFCASSPPSGQVYQPQHFGDGTRLSIL.

This clone appeared a few times. V usage is TRBV5-5 and J usage is TRBJ2-3; the D gene is possibly TRBD2 (6 bases). CDR1 is SGHKS, CDR2 YYEKEE, per germline (reference sequence). Trimming stripped 4 bases from V and 9 bases from J, with 15 bases between. The CDR3 extends over 13 amino acids. CDR3 nucleotides: TGTGCCAGCAGCCGGGACTTGGGAGGCACGCAGTATTTT. Its protein is CASSRDLGGTQYF.

The chain is built from TRBV11-2 and TRBJ2-1; D is unclear. The CDR3 is made up of 14 amino acids. CDR1 is SGHAT, CDR2 FQNNGV, per germline. With 3 bases removed from V and 0 bases from J, the gap between germline ends came to 6 bases. The CDR3 here is CASSFISSYNEQFF. In DNA, the CDR3 is TGTGCCAGCAGCTTCATTAGCTCCTACAATGAGCAGTTCTTC.

The chain employs TRBV18 and TRBJ2-2; 7 bases line up with TRBD1. The V and J ends lost 4 bases and 1 base, in that order; junction bases with no gene match: 6. The CDR3 has 16 residues. Germline V gene data show CDR1 as KGHSH and CDR2 as LQKENI. This chain's CDR3 is CASSRQGVLNTGELFF. For the CDR3, the DNA is TGTGCCAGCTCACGCCAGGGGGTCCTGAACACCGGGGAGCTGTTTTTT.

This clone occurred once. V and J are TRBV27 and TRBJ2-1; TRBD1 matches 8 bases. This CDR3 is 13 amino acids long. Trimming took 4 bases from V and 7 from J; bases not matched to a gene: 3. The germline V gene encodes CDR1 MNHEY and CDR2 SMNVEV (reference sequence). CDR3 sequence: CASSWTGKNEQFF. Here the CDR3 DNA reads TGTGCCAGCAGTTGGACAGGGAAGAATGAGCAGTTCTTC.

The CDR3 nucleotides read TGTGCCAGCAGACAACACCAAAGGGTTAACACTGAAGCTTTCTTT. This codes for CASRQHQRVNTEAFF. J is TRBJ1-1 and V is TRBV4-2, with D uncertain. Deletions cut 6 bases from V and 2 bases from J, with 16 bases between. Germline CDR1 reads LGHNA; CDR2 reads YNFKEQ. The CDR3 sequence is 15 residues long.

The J gene is TRBJ2-3, the V gene TRBV6-6; D possibly corresponds to TRBD2 (6 bases). Germline-derived CDR1 and CDR2 are MNHNY and SVGAGI (reference sequence). This CDR3 contains 13 residues. The V and J ends lost 2 bases and 7 bases respectively, with 10 bases between them. DNA for the CDR3: TGTGCCAGCAGTTACGCGGGGCCCCATACGCAGTATTTT. Protein sequence: CASSYAGPHTQYF.

The chain is built from TRBV18 and TRBJ2-1, with TRBD1 as a possible D gene (6 bases). Germline CDR1 is KGHSH and CDR2 is LQKENI. Deletions cut 7 bases from V and 4 bases from J, with 11 bases between. The CDR3 has 13 amino acids. The CDR3 bases are TGTGCCAGCTTGGACAGTATTTACAATGAGCAGTTCTTC. Translating it yields CASLDSIYNEQFF.

J is TRBJ2-1 and V is TRBV28, with 10 bases identical to TRBD1. V was clipped by 6 bases and J by 2 bases; unmatched bases: 7. Per the germline V gene, CDR1 is MDHEN and CDR2 is SYDVKM. CDR3 length: 16 amino acids. DNA for the CDR3: TGTGCCAGCAGGTCCGGGACAGGGGCGGCCTACAATGAGCAGTTCTTC. Protein product: CASRSGTGAAYNEQFF.

The V and J genes are TRBV6-6 and TRBJ2-7; a weak D match, TRBD1 (5 bases). Germline V lookup: CDR1 MNHNY, CDR2 SVGAGI (reference sequence). This CDR3 comprises 14 residues. Deletions cut 2 bases from V and 3 bases from J, with 11 bases between. The CDR3 sequence: CASSYDRKYYEQYF. The DNA for the CDR3 is TGTGCCAGCAGTTACGACAGAAAGTACTACGAGCAGTACTTC.

This clone was seen only once. The gene calls are TRBV2 and TRBJ2-7; 9 positions agree with TRBD1. Trimming cost V 7 bases and J 5 bases; bases outside gene matches: 12. The CDR3 is 15 amino acids. From germline, CDR1 is SNHLY and CDR2 FYNNEI. The CDR3: CASTDRRDRAHEQYF. CDR3 DNA sequence: TGTGCCAGCACAGATAGGAGGGACAGGGCCCACGAGCAGTACTTC.

This chain joins TRBV14 and TRBJ2-5, with 7 bases lining up with TRBD2. V was pared by 1 base and J by 4 bases, with 15 bases of the junction left unmatched. This CDR3 comprises 18 residues. Germline loops: CDR1 SGHDN, CDR2 FVKESK. The CDR3 DNA is TGTGCCAGCAGCCAAGGGAGGACTAGTGGCGGGAGTCTAGAGACCCAGTACTTC. It is translated as CASSQGRTSGGSLETQYF.

This chain joins TRBV12-5 and TRBJ1-5; D remains ambiguous. V lost 6 bases to trimming and J lost 0 bases, with 12 bases between them. Germline CDR1 and CDR2: LGHNT and FRNRAP. This CDR3 region has 15 residues. DNA of the CDR3: TGTGCTAGTGGCCCATCTCGCTATAGCAATCAGCCCCAGCATTTT. This codes for CASGPSRYSNQPQHF.

This clone has just a few counts. The chain is built from TRBV27 and TRBJ1-5, with 7 bases lining up with TRBD1. This CDR3 has 14 amino acids. Looked up from germline, CDR1 is MNHEY and CDR2 is SMNVEV (reference sequence). After removal of 5 bases from V and 7 bases from J, the junction contained 8 bases not matched to a gene. This chain's CDR3 is CASSPTTGWQPQHF. The DNA for the CDR3 is TGTGCCAGCAGTCCGACGACAGGGTGGCAGCCCCAGCATTTT.

The rearrangement joins TRBV11-2 to TRBJ2-5, with a tentative D call TRBD1 (6 bases). Germline CDR1 is SGHAT and CDR2 is FQNNGV. The germline V and J ends were trimmed by 5 bases and 3 bases, with 10 bases remaining between them. The CDR3 has 13 residues. CDR3 residues: CASSLQGKETQYF. The CDR3 DNA is TGTGCCAGCAGCCTACAGGGCAAAGAGACCCAGTACTTC.

This chain connects TRBV5-1 to TRBJ2-7; D may be TRBD2 (6 bases). This CDR3 has 13 amino acids. The germline V and J ends were trimmed by 0 bases and 5 bases, with 9 bases remaining between them. CDR1 and CDR2 (germline): SGHRS, YFSETQ. This CDR3 reads CASSLEAGNEQYF. The CDR3 nucleotides are TGCGCCAGCAGCTTGGAAGCGGGCAACGAGCAGTACTTC.

CDR3 loop: CASSPWTGFGYTF. As DNA, the CDR3 is TGTGCCAGCAGCCCCTGGACAGGGTTCGGCTACACCTTC. The genes are TRBV28 and TRBJ1-2; 8 bases align to TRBD1. From germline, CDR1 is MDHEN and CDR2 SYDVKM. The CDR3 consists of 13 residues. J was trimmed by 8 bases and V by 6 bases; bases with no gene match: 8.

The chain uses TRBV28 and TRBJ1-5; TRBD1 aligns across 7 bases. V lost 6 bases, J lost 2 bases, and 10 bases stayed unmatched. The CDR3 runs to 16 residues. CDR1 is MDHEN and CDR2 is SYDVKM in the germline V gene. The CDR3 loop is CASSQDRRGGNQPQHF. For the CDR3, the DNA is TGTGCCAGCAGCCAGGACAGGCGAGGAGGCAATCAGCCCCAGCATTTT.

In its sample, this clone was seen a few times. CDR3 sequence (DNA): TGTGCCAGCAGTCAAGGGGGAGGCAATCAGCCCCAGCATTTT. It specifies CASSQGGGNQPQHF. The chain recombines TRBV28 with TRBJ1-5; D is possibly TRBD1 (6 bases). The ends were cut back, 5 bases at V and 2 bases at J, with 10 bases in the middle. The CDR3 sequence is 14 residues long. Germline-derived CDR1 and CDR2 are MDHEN and SYDVKM.

The chain is built from TRBV5-1 and TRBJ1-1; 10 bases map to TRBD1. Germline loops: CDR1 SGHRS, CDR2 YFSETQ. V trimming: 3 bases; J trimming: 1 base; junction bases outside the gene matches: 6. The CDR3 spans 16 residues. The CDR3 spells CASSSGTGDTNTEAFF. In DNA form, the CDR3 reads TGCGCCAGCAGCTCAGGGACAGGGGACACGAACACTGAAGCTTTCTTT.

This sequence joins TRBV27 and TRBJ1-5; 10 positions agree with TRBD1. Trimming removed 5 bases from V and 6 bases from J; junction bases left unmatched: 10. Germline CDR1 MNHEY, CDR2 SMNVEV (reference sequence). There are 16 residues in the CDR3. The CDR3 sequence: CASSARRQGAGQPQHF. The CDR3 nucleotides are TGTGCCAGCAGTGCGAGAAGACAGGGGGCGGGTCAGCCCCAGCATTTT.